The T cell receptor (beta chain) described here comes from a study of T cells expressing NK-cell markers. Turning to the study itself: The study sequenced eight donors, seven HCMV-seropositive and one seronegative.

Germline V gene sequence: CDR1 MNHEY, CDR2 SMNVEV (reference sequence). CDR3 length equals 11 residues. Worth noting for this clonotype: Its target is not known.

For TCR beta, cDNA was produced by 5'RACE template switching with UMIs. Reprocessing the 5' RACE reads, TCRdb reports a single entry for every CDR3 protein and omits DNA. This repertoire includes roughly 380,000 distinct CDR3 sequences. Overall study results and limits: Dominant NKG2C+ clonotypes made up roughly 1.0-7.5% of CD8+ T cells in several donors. Researchers report these clonotypes also headed the CD3+CD56-NKG2C+ fraction in a handful of donors.

The V call is TRBV27, the J call TRBJ1-1. The sequencing input was blood T cells: a sorted CD56 or NKG2C T cell subset, CD4+ or CD8+ T cells, or bulk PBMC T cells (not recorded which). The TCR was taken from a man aged 18 to 70 in good health. CDR3 loop: CASTKFGEAFF.